The 4 T cell receptor beta chains in this list originate from one sample, sequenced in a study of T-cell memory formation after mild COVID-19. TCRdb re-analysed the 5' RACE reads in MiXCR, keeping a single row per CDR3 protein. The sample has about 340,000 distinct CDR3 sequences, roughly 21% seen once. The sample taken for sequencing was PBMCs or a T cell subset sorted from them (not recorded which). Source of these receptors: an adult woman who had mild COVID-19 (a few samples of this study predate the infection). Cell type and time point are not known.

This clonotype was seen only a few times. The chain carries TRBV6-6 and TRBJ1-2; no clear D gene. The CDR3 contains 14 residues. V gave up 0 bases and J gave up 3 bases, with 8 bases separating them. Per the germline V gene, CDR1 is MNHNY and CDR2 is SVGAGI (reference sequence). This CDR3 reads CASSYSVPDYGYTF. The CDR3, as DNA: TGTGCCAGCAGTTACTCGGTCCCGGACTATGGCTACACCTTC.

This clonotype came up a few times. V gene TRBV20-1 combines with J gene TRBJ2-7; a possible D gene is TRBD2 (6 bases). The germline CDR1 and CDR2 sequences are DFQATT and SNEGSKA (reference sequence). CDR3 length: 14 amino acids. The V end lost 5 bases, the J end lost 0 bases, and 14 bases lay between the germline ends. The CDR3 DNA follows: TGCAGTGCTGCGGCGGGGCCCTCCTCCTACGAGCAGTACTTC. This translates into CSAAAGPSSYEQYF.

Only a few counts were recorded for this clonotype. The rearrangement uses TRBV7-2 and TRBJ2-1, with 11 bases aligning to TRBD1. The V segment lost 2 bases and the J segment 5 bases; nucleotides outside the gene matches: 14. Per germline, CDR1 SGHTA and CDR2 FQGNSA. The CDR3 sequence is 19 residues long. CDR3 bases: TGTGCCAGCAGCTTACCGGGACAGGGGGTACCCAAGGATAACAATGAGCAGTTCTTC. It encodes CASSLPGQGVPKDNNEQFF.

The chain employs TRBV7-8 and TRBJ2-1, with TRBD2 matching over 10 bases. The CDR3 runs to 16 residues. Germline assignment: CDR1 SGHVS and CDR2 FQNEAQ. The junction had 9 bases not matched to a gene; V was cut back by 0 bases and J by 10 bases. In DNA form, the CDR3 reads TGTGCCAGCAGCTTAGCGTACAGCGGGAGGGCCTGGGAGCAGTTCTTC. Translating gives CASSLAYSGRAWEQFF.